This T cell receptor (beta chain) was sequenced for a study of cytomegalovirus exposure and HLA in healthy donors. Vbeta (60) and Jbeta (13) primers were used in the PCR. The protocol was immunoSEQ multiplex PCR, while the TCRdb copy is restricted to in-frame clones and leaves out a portion. Of roughly 120,000 clones in the sample, roughly four fifths were seen once. V lost 5 bases and J lost 4, with 10 bases in between. The CDR3 covers 13 residues. The germline gives CDR1 SEHNR, CDR2 FQNEAQ (reference sequence). Findings and caveats of the study: Investigators reported 150 to 200 TCR beta chains as tied to cytomegalovirus. What TCR beta sequences reportedly achieved was accurate prediction of HLA-A and HLA-B alleles in most subjects. It was likely that a cluster of highly shared sequence variants was a sequencing artifact. Donors belonging to an Asian-associated ancestry cluster reportedly showed fewer N-insertions in productive TCRs than the roughly 670-donor mean, according to what a later analysis found.

As for this clone: Its antigen is currently unknown.

The material sequenced was PBMCs. V and J are TRBV7-9 and TRBJ2-3; TRBD1 is a possible D gene (6 bases). The clonotype was recovered from a male donor in good health and CMV-seropositive. CDR3 in amino acids: CASSGTGSDTQYF. In nucleotides, the CDR3 is TGTGCCAGCAGCGGTACAGGGTCAGATACGCAGTATTTT.